In its sample, the clone carrying this T cell receptor (beta chain) was seen a few times. Its antigen is undetermined. Both 60 Vbeta primers and 13 Jbeta primers went into the PCR. Using immunoSEQ multiplex PCR, the repertoire was profiled, and TCRdb retains in-frame clones only, with some absent. In the table there are about 160,000 clones, 60% to 80% of which are singletons. The length of the CDR3 is 15 residues. The sample originates from a study of cytomegalovirus exposure and HLA in healthy donors. On the study more broadly: Sequencing of roughly 180 million T cells in an earlier analysis found around 110 million unique TCR beta sequences. General observations from the study: Some V segments (TRBV6-2 and TRBV6-3 among them) were excluded as indistinguishable.

Regarding donors, all were healthy bone marrow donors. At the time of sampling, donors were nominally healthy, though unrecorded immune exposures were likely. Sequencing was performed on PBMCs. The clonotype comes from a man aged 45-65 years in good health and CMV-seropositive. The rearrangement links TRBV21-1 to TRBJ2-7; the table's D call TRBD1 went unverified against the DNA. TRBV21-1 is reported as a pseudogene. The CDR3 bases are TGTGCCAGCAGCAAAGCAAGTAGGGGCCGACACGAGCAGTACTTC. Its protein product is CASSKASRGRHEQYF.